This T cell receptor (beta chain) was observed in a study of identical twins. Study-wide results and caveats: Donors were not followed over many years; analysis was cross-sectional. Because invariant MAIT and iNKT cells could be present, zero-insertion analyses could be partly confounded.

This CDR3 is built from 15 residues. The J segment lost 0 bases and the V segment lost 7 bases, leaving 6 bases of the junction unmatched. Germline loops: CDR1 MDHEN, CDR2 SYDVKM. TCRdb reprocessed the 5' RACE reads with MiXCR, giving one entry per CDR3 protein. This sample carries 1.5 million to 2 million distinct CDR3 sequences, more than 30% of them seen once, and the ten largest clones take 0.27%. Comments on this clonotype: Its antigen is as yet unknown.

The receptor was isolated from a newborn girl in good health. The sample consisted of cord blood. This chain connects TRBV28 to TRBJ2-1, with 7 positions matching TRBD1. CDR3 nucleotides: TGTGCCAGCACCCCGACAGGGCTCTCCTACAATGAGCAGTTCTTC. It translates to CASTPTGLSYNEQFF.